The 11 T cell receptor beta chains below all came from one sample that was sequenced in a study of shared clonotypes between healthy human individuals. The assay was immunoSEQ multiplex PCR, and TCRdb's table has in-frame clones only and misses some. The sample consists of roughly 500,000 clones, 90% to 97% of them appearing once. The material sequenced was naive CD4+ T cells sorted from blood. Subset denoted: CD45RA+ positively selected. All receptors come from a woman between 25 and 40 years old in good health.

Concerning this clone: The sample contains more than one DNA sequence encoding this CDR3. The rearrangement uses TRBV28 and TRBJ2-7, with 9 bases fitting TRBD2. V lost 6 bases to trimming and J lost 4 bases; unmatched junction nucleotides: 4. Germline CDR1 is MDHEN and CDR2 is SYDVKM. CDR3 length equals 13 residues. The DNA of the CDR3 is TGTGCCAGCAGCTTAGCGGGAGTGTACGAGCAGTACTTC. Translated, it gives CASSLAGVYEQYF.

The chain recombines TRBV28 with TRBJ2-7, with D possibly being TRBD1 (6 bases). Deletions cut 8 bases from V and 5 bases from J, with 22 bases between. The CDR3 contains 15 residues. The germline V gene encodes CDR1 MDHEN and CDR2 SYDVKM. CDR3 region: CASSSADSRVNEQYF. Here the CDR3 DNA reads TGTGCCAGCTCCTCCGCGGACAGTCGAGTCAACGAGCAGTACTTC.

The chain is built from TRBV5-1 and TRBJ2-7; 9 bases agree with TRBD2. V trimming: 7 bases; J trimming: 5 bases; junction bases outside the gene matches: 13. The germline CDR1 and CDR2 sequences are SGHRS and YFSETQ. The CDR3 loop spans 15 amino acids. This CDR3 reads CASQAWAGGPNEQYF. The DNA for the CDR3 is TGCGCCAGCCAAGCGTGGGCGGGAGGGCCAAACGAGCAGTACTTC. Complete variable domain (other parts from reference TRBV5-1 and TRBJ2-7): KAGVTQTPRYLIKTRGQQVTLSCSPISGHRSVSWYQQTPGQGLQFLFEYFSETQRNKGNFPGRFSGRQFSNSRSEMNVSTLELGDSALYLCASQAWAGGPNEQYFGPGTRLTVT.

The chain employs TRBV7-8 and TRBJ2-6; no clear D. The ends were cut back, 2 bases at V and 0 bases at J, with 8 bases in the middle. The germline V gene encodes CDR1 SGHVS and CDR2 FQNEAQ. The CDR3 is 16 residues long. As DNA, the CDR3 is TGTGCCAGCAGCTTACAATACAGCTCTGGGGCCAACGTCCTGACTTTC. This sequence encodes CASSLQYSSGANVLTF.

The chain carries TRBV10-1 and TRBJ2-1; TRBD2 matches at 10 bases. Losses at the gene ends were 0 bases for V and 9 bases for J; bases not matched to a gene: 2. The CDR3 length is 14 residues. Germline values: CDR1 WNHNN, CDR2 SYGVQD (reference sequence). CDR3 sequence: CASSESSGRGEQFF. CDR3 coding DNA: TGCGCCAGCAGTGAGTCAAGCGGGAGGGGTGAGCAGTTCTTC.

CDR3 residues: CASSLGGSEKLFF. The CDR3 DNA reads TGTGCCAGCAGTTTAGGAGGGTCTGAAAAACTGTTTTTT. This chain connects TRBV28 to TRBJ1-4, with unresolved D. The CDR3 spans 13 residues. The ends were cut back, 2 bases at V and 7 bases at J, with 8 bases in the middle. Germline lookup yields CDR1 MDHEN and CDR2 SYDVKM.

The V gene is TRBV4-1, the J gene TRBJ2-3; D is undetermined. Per germline, CDR1 MGHRA and CDR2 YSYEKL. The CDR3 length is 14 residues. Trimming took off 4 bases at V and 2 bases at J, with 10 bases between the two ends. The CDR3 DNA is TGCGCCAGCAGCCCAGATGCCTACACAGATACGCAGTATTTT. Its protein is CASSPDAYTDTQYF.

The chain uses TRBV4-1 and TRBJ2-3, with a tentative D call TRBD1 (6 bases). V lost 0 bases and J lost 0, with 13 bases in between. The CDR3 length is 17 residues. Germline-derived CDR1 and CDR2 are MGHRA and YSYEKL. The chain's CDR3 is CASSQELRGTSTDTQYF. For the CDR3, the DNA is TGCGCCAGCAGCCAAGAGCTCAGGGGAACTAGCACAGATACGCAGTATTTT.

This clone was recorded only once. CDR3 in amino acids: CASSLVAGSQPQHF. The CDR3 bases are TGCGCCAGCAGCTTGGTGGCAGGCAGTCAGCCCCAGCATTTT. The chain combines TRBV5-1 with TRBJ1-5; D gene unclear. Germline CDR1 SGHRS, CDR2 YFSETQ. The V end lost 0 bases, the J end lost 6 bases, and 10 bases lay between the germline ends. This CDR3 region has 14 residues.

This rearrangement joins TRBV2 to TRBJ1-5, with D unclear. Germline-derived CDR1 and CDR2 are SNHLY and FYNNEI. The CDR3 runs 14 residues. The V gene lost 6 bases and the J gene lost 11 bases, with 20 bases spanning the gap. CDR3 amino acids: CASSLGRSPLSQHF. In nucleotides, the CDR3 is TGTGCCAGCAGCCTCGGACGGTCCCCTCTGTCCCAGCATTTT.

The chain couples TRBV7-9 to TRBJ2-1, with 7 bases that match TRBD2. The CDR3 has 17 residues. J was trimmed by 0 bases and V by 5 bases; bases with no gene match: 10. Germline V CDR1 and CDR2: SEHNR, FQNEAQ (reference sequence). The chain's CDR3 is CASSRERDYSSYNEQFF. The CDR3 DNA sequence: TGTGCCAGCAGCCGAGAACGGGACTACAGCTCCTACAATGAGCAGTTCTTC.